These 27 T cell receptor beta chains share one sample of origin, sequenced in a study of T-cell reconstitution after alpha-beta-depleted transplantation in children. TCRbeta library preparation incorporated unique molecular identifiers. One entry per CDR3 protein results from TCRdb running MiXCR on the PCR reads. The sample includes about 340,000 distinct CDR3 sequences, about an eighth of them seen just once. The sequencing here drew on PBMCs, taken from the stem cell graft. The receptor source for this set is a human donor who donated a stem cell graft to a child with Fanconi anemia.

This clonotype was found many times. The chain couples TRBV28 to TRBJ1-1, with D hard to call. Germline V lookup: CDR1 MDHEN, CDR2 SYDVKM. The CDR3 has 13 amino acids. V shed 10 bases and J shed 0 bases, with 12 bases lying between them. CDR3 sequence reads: CATKRRMNTEAFF. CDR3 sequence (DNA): TGTGCCACCAAAAGACGCATGAACACTGAAGCTTTCTTT.

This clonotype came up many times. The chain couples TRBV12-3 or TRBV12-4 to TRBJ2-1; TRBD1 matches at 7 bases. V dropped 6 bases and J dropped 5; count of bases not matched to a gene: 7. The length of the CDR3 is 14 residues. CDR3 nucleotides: TGTGCCAGCAGCCTGGGACAGCCAAACAATGAGCAGTTCTTC. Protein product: CASSLGQPNNEQFF.

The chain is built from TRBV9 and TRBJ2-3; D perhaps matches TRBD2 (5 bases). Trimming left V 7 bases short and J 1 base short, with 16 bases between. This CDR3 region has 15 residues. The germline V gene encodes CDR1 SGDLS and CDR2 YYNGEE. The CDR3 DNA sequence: TGTGCCAGCGATCGTGGCGGGTGGGGCACAGATACGCAGTATTTT. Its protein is CASDRGGWGTDTQYF.

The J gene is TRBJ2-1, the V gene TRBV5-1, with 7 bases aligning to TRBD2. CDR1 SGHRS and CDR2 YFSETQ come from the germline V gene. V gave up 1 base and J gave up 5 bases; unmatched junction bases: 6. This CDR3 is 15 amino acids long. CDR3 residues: CASSLPSGVDNEQFF. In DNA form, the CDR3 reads TGCGCCAGCAGCTTGCCCAGCGGGGTCGACAATGAGCAGTTCTTC.

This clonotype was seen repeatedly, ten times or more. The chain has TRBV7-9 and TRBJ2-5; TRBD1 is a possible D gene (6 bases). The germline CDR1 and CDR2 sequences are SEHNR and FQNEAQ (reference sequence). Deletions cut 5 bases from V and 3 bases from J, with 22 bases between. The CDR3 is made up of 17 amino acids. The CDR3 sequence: CASSTPNGDIAKETQYF. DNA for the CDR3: TGTGCCAGCAGCACTCCAAACGGGGACATAGCAAAAGAGACCCAGTACTTC.

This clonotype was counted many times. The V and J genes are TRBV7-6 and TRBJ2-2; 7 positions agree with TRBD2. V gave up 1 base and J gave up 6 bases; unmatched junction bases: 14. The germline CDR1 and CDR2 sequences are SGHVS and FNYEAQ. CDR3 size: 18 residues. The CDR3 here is CASSLEAATSELAGELFF. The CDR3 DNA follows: TGTGCCAGCAGCTTAGAAGCTGCTACTAGCGAGCTCGCCGGGGAGCTGTTTTTT.

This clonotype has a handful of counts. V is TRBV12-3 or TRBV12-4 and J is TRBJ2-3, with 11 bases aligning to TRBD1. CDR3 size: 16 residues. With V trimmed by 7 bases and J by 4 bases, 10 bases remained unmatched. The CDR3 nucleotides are TGTGCCAGCACCCCTTTTGGACAGGGGGCATCAGATACGCAGTATTTT. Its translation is CASTPFGQGASDTQYF.

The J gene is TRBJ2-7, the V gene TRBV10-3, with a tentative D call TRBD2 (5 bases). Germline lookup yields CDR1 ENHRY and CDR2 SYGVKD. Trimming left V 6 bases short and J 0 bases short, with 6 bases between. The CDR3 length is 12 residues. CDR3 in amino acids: CAIRGSSYEQYF. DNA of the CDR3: TGTGCCATCAGGGGGAGCTCCTACGAGCAGTACTTC.

CDR3: CSVEGRTGIWGETQYF. DNA of the CDR3: TGCAGCGTTGAAGGCAGGACAGGGATTTGGGGAGAGACCCAGTACTTC. The chain is built from TRBV29-1 and TRBJ2-5, with 8 bases lining up with TRBD1. V was pared by 1 base and J by 4 bases, with 11 bases of the junction left unmatched. This CDR3 spans 16 amino acids. Per the germline V gene, CDR1 is SQVTM and CDR2 is ANQGSEA.

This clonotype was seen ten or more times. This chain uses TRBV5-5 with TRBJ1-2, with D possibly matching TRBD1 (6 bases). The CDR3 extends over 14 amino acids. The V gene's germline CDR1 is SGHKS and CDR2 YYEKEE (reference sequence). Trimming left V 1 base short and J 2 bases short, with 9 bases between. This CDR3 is CASSLSDRNYGYTF. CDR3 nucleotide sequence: TGTGCCAGCAGCTTGAGCGACAGGAACTATGGCTACACCTTC.

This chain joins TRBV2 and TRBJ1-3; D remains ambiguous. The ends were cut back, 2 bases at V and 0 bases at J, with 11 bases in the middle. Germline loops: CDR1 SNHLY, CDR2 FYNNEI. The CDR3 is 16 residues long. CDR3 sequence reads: CASSESGPFSGNTIYF. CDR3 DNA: TGTGCCAGCAGTGAATCAGGACCCTTCTCTGGAAACACCATATATTTT.

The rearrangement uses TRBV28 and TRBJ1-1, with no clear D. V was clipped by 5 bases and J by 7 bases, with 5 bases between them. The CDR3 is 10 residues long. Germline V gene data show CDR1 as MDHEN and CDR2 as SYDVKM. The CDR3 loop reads CASSRDEAFF. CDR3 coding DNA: TGTGCCAGCAGTCGTGATGAAGCTTTCTTT.

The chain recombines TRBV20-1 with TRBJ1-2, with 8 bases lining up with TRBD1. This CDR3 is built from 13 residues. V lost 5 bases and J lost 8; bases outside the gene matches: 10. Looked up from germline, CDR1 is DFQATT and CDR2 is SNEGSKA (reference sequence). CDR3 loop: CSASEPTGAGYTF. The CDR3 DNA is TGCAGTGCTTCGGAACCGACAGGGGCAGGCTACACCTTC.

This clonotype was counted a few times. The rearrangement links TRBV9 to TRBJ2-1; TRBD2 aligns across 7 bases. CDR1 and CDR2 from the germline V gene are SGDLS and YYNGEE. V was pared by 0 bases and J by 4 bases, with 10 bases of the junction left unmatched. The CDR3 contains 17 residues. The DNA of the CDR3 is TGTGCCAGCAGCGTAGCTACTTCGGGGGGACTATACAATGAGCAGTTCTTC. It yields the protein CASSVATSGGLYNEQFF.

This chain's CDR3 is CAIMSGGAYEQYF. The CDR3 DNA is TGTGCCATCATGAGCGGGGGGGCTTACGAGCAGTACTTC. The rearrangement joins TRBV10-3 to TRBJ2-7; 10 positions agree with TRBD2. Germline CDR1 reads ENHRY; CDR2 reads SYGVKD. With 7 bases clipped from V and 4 bases from J, the junction kept 4 bases outside the gene matches. The CDR3 has 13 residues.

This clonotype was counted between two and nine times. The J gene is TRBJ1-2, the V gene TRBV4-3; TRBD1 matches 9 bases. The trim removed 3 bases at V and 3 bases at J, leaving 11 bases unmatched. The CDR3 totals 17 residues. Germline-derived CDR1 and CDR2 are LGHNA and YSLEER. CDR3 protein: CASSHGPGGQGDYGYTF. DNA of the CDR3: TGCGCCAGCAGCCATGGCCCTGGGGGACAGGGTGACTATGGCTACACCTTC.

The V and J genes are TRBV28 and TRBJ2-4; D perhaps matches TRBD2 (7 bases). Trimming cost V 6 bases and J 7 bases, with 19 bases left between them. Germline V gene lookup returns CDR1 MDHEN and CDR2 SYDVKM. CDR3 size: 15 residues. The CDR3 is CASSRLTGRENIQYF. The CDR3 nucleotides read TGTGCCAGCAGCCGTCTAACAGGGAGGGAGAACATTCAGTACTTC.

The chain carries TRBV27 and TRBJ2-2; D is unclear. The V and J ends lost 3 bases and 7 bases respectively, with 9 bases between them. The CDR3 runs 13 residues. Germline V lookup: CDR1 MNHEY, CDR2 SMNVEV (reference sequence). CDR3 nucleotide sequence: TGTGCCAGCAGTTTCAAGTGGAACGGGGAGCTGTTTTTT. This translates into CASSFKWNGELFF.

The CDR3 coding sequence is TGTGCCAGCAGCTTCTTCAGGGCTGATAGTTCTGGGGCCAACGTCCTGACTTTC. Encoded protein: CASSFFRADSSGANVLTF. The chain couples TRBV7-8 to TRBJ2-6; tentative D call: TRBD1 (5 bases). The germline gives CDR1 SGHVS, CDR2 FQNEAQ. This CDR3 region has 18 residues. Trimming shortened V by 3 bases and J by 1 base, and 16 bases separated the two germline ends.

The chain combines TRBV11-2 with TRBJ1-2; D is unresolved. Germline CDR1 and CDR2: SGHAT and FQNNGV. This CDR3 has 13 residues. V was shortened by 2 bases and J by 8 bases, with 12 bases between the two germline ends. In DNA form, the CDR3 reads TGTGCCAGCAGCTTACTAGGCCTCGGGGGCTACACCTTC. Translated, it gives CASSLLGLGGYTF.

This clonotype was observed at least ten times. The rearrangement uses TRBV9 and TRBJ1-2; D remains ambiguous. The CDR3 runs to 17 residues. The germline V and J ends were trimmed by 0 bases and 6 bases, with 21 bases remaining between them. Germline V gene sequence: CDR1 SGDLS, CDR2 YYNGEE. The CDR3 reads CASSVGNERVRGNGYTF. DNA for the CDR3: TGTGCCAGCAGCGTAGGAAACGAGAGGGTCAGAGGGAATGGCTACACCTTC.

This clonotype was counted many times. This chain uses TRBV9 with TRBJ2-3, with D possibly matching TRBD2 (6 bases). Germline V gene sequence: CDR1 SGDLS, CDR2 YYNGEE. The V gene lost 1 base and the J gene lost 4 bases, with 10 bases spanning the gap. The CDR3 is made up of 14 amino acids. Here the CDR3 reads CASSVLGGADTQYF. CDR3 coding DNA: TGTGCCAGCAGCGTATTGGGAGGCGCAGATACGCAGTATTTT. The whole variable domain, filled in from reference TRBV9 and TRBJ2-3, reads DSGVTQTPKHLITATGQRVTLRCSPRSGDLSVYWYQQSLDQGLQFLIQYYNGEERAKGNILERFSAQQFPDLHSELNLSSLELGDSALYFCASSVLGGADTQYFGPGTRLTVL.

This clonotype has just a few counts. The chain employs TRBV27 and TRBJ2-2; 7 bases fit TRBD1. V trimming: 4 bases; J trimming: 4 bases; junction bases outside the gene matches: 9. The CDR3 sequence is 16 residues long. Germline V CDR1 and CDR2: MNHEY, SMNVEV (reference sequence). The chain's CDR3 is CASSSVVTGRTGELFF. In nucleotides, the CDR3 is TGTGCCAGCAGTTCCGTGGTGACAGGGCGCACCGGGGAGCTGTTTTTT.

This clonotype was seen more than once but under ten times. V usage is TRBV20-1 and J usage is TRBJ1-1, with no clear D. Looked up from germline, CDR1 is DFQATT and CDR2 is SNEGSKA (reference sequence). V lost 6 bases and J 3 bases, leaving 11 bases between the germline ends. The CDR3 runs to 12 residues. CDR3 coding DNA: TGCAGTGCCGACCCTACGGACACTGAAGCTTTCTTT. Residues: CSADPTDTEAFF.

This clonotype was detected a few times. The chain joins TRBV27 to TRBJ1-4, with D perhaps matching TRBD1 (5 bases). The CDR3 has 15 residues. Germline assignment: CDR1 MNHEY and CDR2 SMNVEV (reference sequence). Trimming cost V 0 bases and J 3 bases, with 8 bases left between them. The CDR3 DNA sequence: TGTGCCAGCAGTTTATCCACAGGCGCTAATGAAAAACTGTTTTTT. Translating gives CASSLSTGANEKLFF. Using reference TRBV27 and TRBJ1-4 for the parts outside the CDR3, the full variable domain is EAQVTQNPRYLITVTGKKLTVTCSQNMNHEYMSWYRQDPGLGLRQIYYSMNVEVTDKGDVPEGYKVSRKEKRNFPLILESPSPNQTSLYFCASSLSTGANEKLFFGSGTQLSVL.

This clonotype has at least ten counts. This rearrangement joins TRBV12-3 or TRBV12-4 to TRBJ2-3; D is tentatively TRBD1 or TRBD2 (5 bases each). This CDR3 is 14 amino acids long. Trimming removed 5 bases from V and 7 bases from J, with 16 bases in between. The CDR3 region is CASSDRDARNTQYF. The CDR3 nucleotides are TGTGCCAGCAGTGACCGGGACGCAAGAAATACGCAGTATTTT.

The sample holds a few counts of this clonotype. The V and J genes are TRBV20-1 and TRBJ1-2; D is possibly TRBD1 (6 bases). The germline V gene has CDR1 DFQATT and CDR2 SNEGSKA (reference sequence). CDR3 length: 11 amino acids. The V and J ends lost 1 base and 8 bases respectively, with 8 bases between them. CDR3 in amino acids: CSARGGAGYTF. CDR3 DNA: TGCAGTGCTAGAGGGGGGGCAGGCTACACCTTC.